This is a list of T cell receptor beta chains from one sample in a study of T cell repertoires in cytomegalovirus infection. TCRdb reprocessed the reads via MiXCR and lists one record per CDR3 protein. The sample has roughly 630,000 distinct CDR3 sequences, 20% to 25% seen once. The sequencing sample was made of CD8+ T cells from PBMCs. These receptors were collected from a human donor in good health (CMV status not recorded). Some clones in this sample may be carry-over from other donors' samples. Each CDR3 is given without its conserved first and last residue. Fields, in order: V gene, CDR3 length, J gene, CDR3 protein.

v_gene: TRBV20-1; len: 11; j_gene: TRBJ1-2; CDR3aa: SVPSQSPYGYT
v_gene: TRBV29-1; len: 13; j_gene: TRBJ2-1; CDR3aa: SVEAGQGATYEQF
v_gene: TRBV12-3/TRBV12-4; len: 14; j_gene: TRBJ1-5; CDR3aa: ASSPWDRIGNQPQH
v_gene: TRBV7-9; len: 13; j_gene: TRBJ1-2; CDR3aa: ASNDRTGGDYGYT
v_gene: TRBV12-3/TRBV12-4; len: 12; j_gene: TRBJ2-2; CDR3aa: ASSSLPGVGKLF
v_gene: TRBV6-6; len: 12; j_gene: TRBJ1-1; CDR3aa: ASSYSLGDTEAF
v_gene: TRBV29-1; len: 11; j_gene: TRBJ1-2; CDR3aa: SVEDRVDYGYT
v_gene: TRBV7-8; len: 13; j_gene: TRBJ1-1; CDR3aa: ASSSELVMNTEAF
v_gene: TRBV5-6; len: 20; j_gene: TRBJ2-2; CDR3aa: ASSSGTVDTEGLVRVTGELF
v_gene: TRBV12-3/TRBV12-4; len: 12; j_gene: TRBJ2-3; CDR3aa: ASRVGHRTDTQY
v_gene: TRBV25-1; len: 13; j_gene: TRBJ1-1; CDR3aa: ASSEDGGLNTEAF
v_gene: TRBV5-5; len: 10; j_gene: TRBJ2-7; CDR3aa: ASSSEAPWQY
v_gene: TRBV6-6; len: 13; j_gene: TRBJ1-3; CDR3aa: ASHMDTFSGNTIY
v_gene: TRBV10-3; len: 10; j_gene: TRBJ2-1; CDR3aa: ATRTEYNEQF
v_gene: TRBV7-2; len: 9; j_gene: TRBJ1-6; CDR3aa: ASSLDSPLH
v_gene: TRBV10-3; len: 13; j_gene: TRBJ1-3; CDR3aa: AITSGPGSGNTIY
v_gene: TRBV7-6; len: 14; j_gene: TRBJ1-1; CDR3aa: ASSSPAGSRNTEAF
v_gene: TRBV19; len: 13; j_gene: TRBJ1-5; CDR3aa: ASSIRRDLDQPQH
v_gene: TRBV7-2; len: 12; j_gene: TRBJ2-2; CDR3aa: ASSWWVNTGELF
v_gene: TRBV20-1; len: 12; j_gene: TRBJ2-5; CDR3aa: SATAGGLQETQY
v_gene: TRBV6-6; len: 13; j_gene: TRBJ1-1; CDR3aa: ASTLIGARNTEAF
v_gene: TRBV7-2; len: 13; j_gene: TRBJ1-5; CDR3aa: ASSFGPYSNQPQH
v_gene: TRBV29-1; len: 13; j_gene: TRBJ1-2; CDR3aa: SVTGTARFNYGYT
v_gene: TRBV14; len: 13; j_gene: TRBJ2-5; CDR3aa: ASSQDRDRRETQY
v_gene: TRBV29-1; len: 16; j_gene: TRBJ2-3; CDR3aa: SVRGQLAGGRGTDTQY
v_gene: TRBV5-6; len: 12; j_gene: TRBJ2-5; CDR3aa: ASSSETGQETQY
v_gene: TRBV6-2/TRBV6-3; len: 14; j_gene: TRBJ2-5; CDR3aa: ASSYYPGGWFETQY
v_gene: TRBV5-1; len: 13; j_gene: TRBJ2-7; CDR3aa: ASRTGTGSSYEQY